The present entry profiles one T cell receptor (beta chain) with its context. This clone was seen only once. It lacks a known antigen. No clone much larger than this one lies a single base away; base qualities are absent. Trimming removed 6 bases from V and 1 base from J, leaving 11 bases between the germline ends. The germline V gene encodes CDR1 MDHEN and CDR2 SYDVKM. From the cysteine through the phenylalanine, the CDR3 covers 14 amino acids. Just CDR3 DNA is preserved here, 42 bases in frame from base 1. The entry originates in a study of T cells in tuberculosis listed by TCRdb under 2018. About the investigation overall: In the study, CD1B tetramers and high-throughput TCR immunosequencing were combined to characterize T cells specific for the mycobacterial lipid antigen glucose monomycolate (GMM). With ten or so people per group, a South African clinical cohort compared IGRA-negative adolescents, IGRA-positive adolescents with latent tuberculosis, and adults with active tuberculosis.

What the study reported, not specific to this receptor: An accuracy of about 89% (AUROC 0.90) was reached by a classifier using the diverse GMM-specific repertoire, compared with about 65% accuracy when GEM motif frequencies were used. Smaller NN-distances were partly driven by shorter CDR3-alpha lengths in active tuberculosis patients, and statistical significance was not reached for the TCR-beta difference. Clinical samples were chosen by availability of cryopreserved specimens, and active tuberculosis cases were adults while controls were adolescents. Active tuberculosis TCR-alpha repertoires showed smaller mean NN-distances to GMM-specific TCRs than IGRA-negative controls, suggesting clonal expansion of these TCRs.

TCR libraries were generated with the immunoSEQ multiplex PCR assay, using TCR-beta and/or TCR-alpha/delta assays for each sample. The Illumina high-throughput platform was used to sequence the amplified TCR libraries. Per the authors' processing: Clustering and dimensionality reduction relied on pairwise TCRdist distances among GMM-specific receptors from T cells that were either sorted ex vivo or expanded in vitro. The score assigned to each clinical repertoire was mean NN-distance, meaning the average TCRdist to the nearest 10% of tetramer-positive reference sequences. GEM TCR motif frequency was calculated as the fraction of unique TCRs that matched known GEM sequences by V/J usage and CDR3 length. Linear discriminant analysis with leave-one-out cross-validation, implemented in scikit-learn, was used to classify active tuberculosis. The immuneACCESS repertoire file appears here via TCRdb, limited to in-frame rearrangements. These files lack a portion of the clones; in checked studies, under half of the deficit traces to unresolved V genes, and the cause of the others is not known. The DNA gave D and trimming, while V, J and clone size come from that table. The sample profile shows 35,000 to 50,000 clones; about 94% of them were found once. The ten top clones hold under 2% of the sample.

At study entry, a tuberculin skin test and the QuantiFERON-TB GOLD In-Tube IGRA were used to screen adolescents for latent tuberculosis infection. Immunosequencing was performed on unsorted cryopreserved PBMC and covered about 110,000 T cells per clinical donor on average. Eleven high schools in the Worcester region of the Western Cape, South Africa, served as enrollment sites for adolescents aged 12 to 18 years. Some 10 M. tuberculosis-infected and some ten uninfected adolescents were selected with matching for age and sex. PBMC from adolescents were isolated by density centrifugation from freshly drawn heparinized blood and then cryopreserved.

Recombination connected TRBV28 to TRBJ2-3; TRBD1 might be the D gene, on 5 matching bases. This receptor was taken from a donor aged 10-29 years with latent tuberculosis or without tuberculosis infection. Some clones in this sample may be carry-over from other donors' samples. Sequencing input: PBMCs. The CDR3 sequence is CASSDSLGTDTQYF. In nucleotides, the sequence is TGTGCCAGCAGCGACAGTCTCGGCACAGATACGCAGTATTTT. The CDR3, completed at both ends by the reference TRBV28 and TRBJ2-3 genes, gives the full variable domain DVKVTQSSRYLVKRTGEKVFLECVQDMDHENMFWYRQDPGLGLRLIYFSYDVKMKEKGDIPEGYSVSREKKERFSLILESASTNQTSMYLCASSDSLGTDTQYFGPGTRLTVL.